These 6 T cell receptor beta chains were sequenced from one sample in a study of a mutant IDH1 vaccine in newly diagnosed glioma. Assay: immunoSEQ multiplex PCR; the TCRdb copy retains only in-frame clones and omits some. The sample includes about 55,000 clones, approximately 80% of them seen just once. The time point was: week 23, last vaccination. Vaccine doses each comprised 300 ug of mutant IDH1 20-mer peptide, with topical imiquimod. These TCRs' antigens remain unknown. This material consisted of PBMCs, taken from a glioma patient whose treatment included an IDH1 peptide vaccine. These receptors were collected from a man aged 35-49 years with glioma.

This chain uses TRBV7-2 with TRBJ2-1; maybe TRBD1 (6 bases). V dropped 5 bases and J dropped 4 bases, with 9 bases sitting between them. Germline CDR1 is SGHTA and CDR2 is FQGNSA. CDR3 length: 13 amino acids. CDR3 nucleotides: TGTGCCAGCAGCGGGGGCGGATACAATGAGCAGTTCTTC. Translation: CASSGGGYNEQFF. The entire variable domain, with the rest obtained from reference TRBV7-2 and TRBJ2-1, is as follows: GAGVSQSPSNKVTEKGKDVELRCDPISGHTALYWYRQSLGQGLEFLIYFQGNSAPDKSGLPSDRFSAERTGGSVSTLTIQRTQQEDSAVYLCASSGGGYNEQFFGPGTRLTVL.

The chain employs TRBV29-1 and TRBJ2-2, with 7 nucleotides matching TRBD1. This CDR3 comprises 15 residues. The ends lost 8 bases at V and 0 bases at J; junction bases unmatched: 9. Looked up from germline, CDR1 is SQVTM and CDR2 is ANQGSEA. CDR3 residues: CSIGTANSNTGELFF. The CDR3 DNA sequence: TGCAGCATCGGGACAGCCAATTCGAACACCGGGGAGCTGTTTTTT.

The J gene is TRBJ2-3, the V gene TRBV6-6, with D tentatively TRBD2 (5 bases). Trimming shortened V by 0 bases and J by 0 bases, and 7 bases separated the two germline ends. The germline V gene encodes CDR1 MNHNY and CDR2 SVGAGI (reference sequence). This CDR3 comprises 15 residues. DNA of the CDR3: TGTGCCAGCAGTTACTCGGGAGCTAGCACAGATACGCAGTATTTT. It encodes CASSYSGASTDTQYF.

The J gene is TRBJ1-3, the V gene TRBV30, with D unresolved. Germline assignment: CDR1 GTSNPN and CDR2 SVGIG (reference sequence). With 1 base removed from V and 2 bases from J, the gap between germline ends came to 6 bases. This CDR3 region has 13 residues. CDR3 residues: CAWSGGPGNTIYF. The CDR3 DNA follows: TGTGCCTGGAGTGGAGGGCCTGGAAACACCATATATTTT.

CDR3 sequence: CASSTHMDSETQYF. CDR3 DNA: TGTGCCAGCAGCACCCACATGGACAGCGAGACCCAGTACTTC. The chain couples TRBV7-9 to TRBJ2-5; D perhaps matches TRBD1 (6 bases). The CDR3 sequence is 14 residues long. Germline values: CDR1 SEHNR, CDR2 FQNEAQ (reference sequence). Trimming removed 5 bases at V and 5 bases at J, with 15 bases between.

The V call is TRBV18, the J call TRBJ1-1, with 8 nucleotides matching TRBD1. The CDR3 is made up of 15 amino acids. The V and J ends lost 6 bases and 3 bases, in that order; junction bases with no gene match: 9. Germline V CDR1 and CDR2: KGHSH, LQKENI. The CDR3 loop is CASSPRQGSDTEAFF. The CDR3 DNA reads as TGTGCCAGCTCGCCGCGACAGGGGTCGGACACTGAAGCTTTCTTT. The full variable domain, its missing parts supplied by reference TRBV18 and TRBJ1-1, is NAGVMQNPRHLVRRRGQEARLRCSPMKGHSHVYWYRQLPEEGLKFMVYLQKENIIDESGMPKERFSAEFPKEGPSILRIQQVVRGDSAAYFCASSPRQGSDTEAFFGQGTRLTVV.